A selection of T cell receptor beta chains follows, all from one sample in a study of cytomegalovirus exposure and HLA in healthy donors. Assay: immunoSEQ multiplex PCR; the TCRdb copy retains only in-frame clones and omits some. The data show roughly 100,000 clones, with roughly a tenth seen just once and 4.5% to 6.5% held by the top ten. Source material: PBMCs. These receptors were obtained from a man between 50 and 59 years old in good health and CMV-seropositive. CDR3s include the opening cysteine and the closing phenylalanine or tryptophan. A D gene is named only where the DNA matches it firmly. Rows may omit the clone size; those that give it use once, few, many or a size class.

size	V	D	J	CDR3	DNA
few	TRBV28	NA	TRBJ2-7	CASSSERSYEQYF	TGTGCCAGCAGTTCAGAGCGTTCCTACGAGCAGTACTTC
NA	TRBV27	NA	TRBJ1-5	CASSFGWDQPQHF	TGTGCCAGCAGTTTCGGGTGGGATCAGCCCCAGCATTTT
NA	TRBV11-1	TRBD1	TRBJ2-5	CASSLDRYQETQYF	TGTGCCAGCAGCTTGGACAGGTACCAAGAGACCCAGTACTTC
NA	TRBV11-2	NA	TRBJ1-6	CASSLDGNSPLHF	TGTGCCAGCAGCTTAGACGGGAATTCACCCCTCCACTTT
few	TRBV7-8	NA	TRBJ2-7	CASSQFSYEQYF	TGTGCCAGCAGCCAATTCTCCTACGAGCAGTACTTC
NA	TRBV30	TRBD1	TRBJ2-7	CAWSGKGAGSYEQYF	TGTGCCTGGAGTGGAAAGGGGGCCGGTTCCTACGAGCAGTACTTC
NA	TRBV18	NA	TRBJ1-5	CASSPEAPGSNQPQHF	TGTGCCAGCTCACCAGAGGCCCCAGGGAGCAATCAGCCCCAGCATTTT
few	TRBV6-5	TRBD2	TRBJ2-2	CASSYDSLAGTGELFF	TGTGCCAGCAGTTACGATAGCCTAGCGGGAACCGGGGAGCTGTTTTTT
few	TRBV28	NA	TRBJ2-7	CASSFQGYEQYF	TGTGCCAGCAGTTTTCAGGGGTACGAGCAGTACTTC
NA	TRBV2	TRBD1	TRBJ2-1	CASNLQGALGNEQFF	TGTGCCAGCAACTTACAGGGGGCCCTTGGAAATGAGCAGTTCTTC
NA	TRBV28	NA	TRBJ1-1	CASSTGENTEAFF	TGTGCCAGCAGTACCGGGGAGAACACTGAAGCTTTCTTT
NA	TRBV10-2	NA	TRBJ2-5	CASSDFLQETQYF	TGCGCCAGCAGTGACTTTCTCCAAGAGACCCAGTACTTC
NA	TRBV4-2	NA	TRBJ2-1	CASSRQGGGLSGAYSYNEQFF	TGTGCCAGCAGCCGTCAGGGGGGGGGTCTTAGCGGGGCCTACTCCTACAATGAGCAGTTCTTC
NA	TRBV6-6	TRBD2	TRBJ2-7	CASSSGTTQLQYEQYF	TGTGCCAGCAGCTCCGGGACTACTCAACTACAATACGAGCAGTACTTC
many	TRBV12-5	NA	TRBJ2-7	CASGLYTGYHEQYF	TGTGCTAGTGGTTTGTACACAGGGTACCACGAGCAGTACTTC
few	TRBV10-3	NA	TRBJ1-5	CAISESTFSNQPQHF	TGTGCCATCAGTGAGTCAACTTTTAGCAATCAGCCCCAGCATTTT
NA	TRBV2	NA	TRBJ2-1	CASTVGPLRSSYNEQFF	TGTGCCAGCACGGTGGGTCCATTGAGGAGCTCCTACAATGAGCAGTTCTTC
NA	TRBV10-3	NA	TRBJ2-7	CAISEFQGQNYEQYF	TGTGCCATCAGTGAATTTCAAGGACAGAACTACGAGCAGTACTTC
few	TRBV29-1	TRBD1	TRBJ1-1	CSAGTGGQGAEAFF	TGCAGCGCAGGGACAGGGGGACAGGGGGCTGAAGCTTTCTTT
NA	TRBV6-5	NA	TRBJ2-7	CASSYSSLGGSYEQYF	TGTGCCAGCAGTTACTCGAGTCTGGGGGGCTCCTACGAGCAGTACTTC
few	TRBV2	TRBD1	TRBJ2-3	CASSEDRAFTDTQYF	TGTGCCAGCAGTGAGGACAGGGCATTCACAGATACGCAGTATTTT
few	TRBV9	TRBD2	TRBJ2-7	CASSPTTSGYSYEQYF	TGTGCCAGCAGCCCAACGACTAGCGGGTACTCCTACGAGCAGTACTTC
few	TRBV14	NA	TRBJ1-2	CASSQRPGNYGYTF	TGTGCCAGCAGCCAACGGCCAGGGAACTATGGCTACACCTTC
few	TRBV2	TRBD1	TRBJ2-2	CASRGQGSDTGELFF	TGTGCCAGCAGGGGACAGGGATCGGACACCGGGGAGCTGTTTTTT
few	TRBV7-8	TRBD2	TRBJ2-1	CASSRTSHEQFF	TGTGCCAGCAGCCGGACTAGTCATGAGCAGTTCTTC
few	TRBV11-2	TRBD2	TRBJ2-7	CASSTAGGSYEQYF	TGTGCCAGCAGCACAGCGGGAGGAAGCTACGAGCAGTACTTC
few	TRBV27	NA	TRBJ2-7	CDPWREQYF	TGTGACCCTTGGCGGGAGCAGTACTTC
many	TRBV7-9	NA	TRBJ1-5	CASSFSLSNQPQHF	TGTGCCAGCAGCTTTTCCTTAAGCAATCAGCCCCAGCATTTT